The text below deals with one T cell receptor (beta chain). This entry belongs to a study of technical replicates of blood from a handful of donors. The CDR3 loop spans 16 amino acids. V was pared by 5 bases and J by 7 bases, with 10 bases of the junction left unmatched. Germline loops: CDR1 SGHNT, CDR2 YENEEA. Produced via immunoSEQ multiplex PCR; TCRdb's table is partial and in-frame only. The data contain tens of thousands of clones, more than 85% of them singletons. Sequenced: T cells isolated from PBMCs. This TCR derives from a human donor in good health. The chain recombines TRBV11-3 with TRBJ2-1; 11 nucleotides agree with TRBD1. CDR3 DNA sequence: TGTGCCAGCAGCCCGGGCGGGGACAGGGGGAGAAATGAGCAGTTCTTC. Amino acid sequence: CASSPGGDRGRNEQFF.